Listed below are T cell receptor beta chains from one sample, sequenced in a study of T cells in Graves' hyperthyroidism and ophthalmopathy. MiXCR, run by TCRdb on the multiplex PCR reads, gives a single entry per CDR3 protein. The sample has 500,000 to 650,000 distinct CDR3 sequences, roughly 14% seen once. Sequenced material: blood. The receptors originated from a woman aged 50 to 65 with Graves' ophthalmopathy. Both conserved end residues are part of each CDR3. The D gene is left open where the match is weak. Only part of the rows carry a size: once, few, many, or a class if the clone is expanded.

size	V	J	D	length	DNA	CDR3
many	TRBV11-2	TRBJ2-1	.	14	TGTGCCAGCAGCTTAGGGGTGGTTAGGAATGAGCAGTTCTTC	CASSLGVVRNEQFF
few	TRBV5-6	TRBJ2-7	.	14	TGTGCCAGCAGCATGGGGACGGATTCCTACGAGCAGTACTTC	CASSMGTDSYEQYF
few	TRBV5-1	TRBJ2-2	TRBD2	17	TGCGCCAGCAGCTTCGGGACTAGCGGGACTCGAAGCGGGGAGCTGTTTTTT	CASSFGTSGTRSGELFF
many	TRBV20-1	TRBJ2-3	.	14	TGCAGTGCTAGAAGGGGGAGAGGGAAAGATACGCAGTATTTT	CSARRGRGKDTQYF
.	TRBV29-1	TRBJ2-2	.	14	TGCAGCGTTCTCACGGGTGTGAACACCGGGGAGCTGTTTTTT	CSVLTGVNTGELFF
many	TRBV2	TRBJ2-3	TRBD1	16	TGTGCCAGCAGTGATAGGCAGGGGGTTGATTCAGATACGCAGTATTTT	CASSDRQGVDSDTQYF
few	TRBV27	TRBJ2-7	.	14	TGTGCCAGCAAACCGGACATTCTACTCTACGAGCAGTACTTC	CASKPDILLYEQYF
many	TRBV19	TRBJ2-1	TRBD2	14	TGTGCCAGTAGTCACGGACTAGCGGTTAATGAGCAGTTCTTC	CASSHGLAVNEQFF
many	TRBV7-3	TRBJ2-5	.	13	TGTGCCAGCAGCATCCTGGGTCACGGGACCCAGTACTTC	CASSILGHGTQYF
.	TRBV18	TRBJ2-2	TRBD2	17	TGTGCCAGCTCACCACCCCGCGCGGGAGCCCCCACCGGGGAGCTGTTTTTT	CASSPPRAGAPTGELFF
.	TRBV3-1	TRBJ2-5	.	13	TGTGCCAGCAGACTTTGGGGGGAAGAGACCCAGTACTTC	CASRLWGEETQYF
few	TRBV7-9	TRBJ2-1	.	16	TGTGCCAGCAGCTTACCGACTCGAAACTCCTACAATGAGCAGTTCTTC	CASSLPTRNSYNEQFF
.	TRBV18	TRBJ2-1	TRBD2	17	TGTGCCAGCTCACCACGGAAGCGGGAAAAGTTTTACAATGAGCAGTTCTTC	CASSPRKREKFYNEQFF
.	TRBV4-3	TRBJ2-5	.	14	TGCGCCAGCAGCCCGGGACCTGATGGGGAGACCCAGTACTTC	CASSPGPDGETQYF
many	TRBV2	TRBJ1-5	.	14	TGTGCCAGCAGGGGTTACAGGGTAAATCAGCCCCAGCATTTT	CASRGYRVNQPQHF
many	TRBV11-3	TRBJ2-2	.	11	TGTGCCAGCAGCAATTCTGGGGAGCTGTTTTTT	CASSNSGELFF
few	TRBV18	TRBJ2-7	TRBD2	15	TGTGCCAGCTCACACAAACTAGCGGGAGTGCTCGAGCAGTACTTC	CASSHKLAGVLEQYF
few	TRBV6-5	TRBJ2-7	.	17	TGTGCCAGCAGTTCGCGCAGGGAAAGCGGTTTTTCGTACGAGCAGTACTTC	CASSSRRESGFSYEQYF
once	TRBV5-1	TRBJ1-1	.	17	TGCGCCAGCACCCCATTAAAAGGGACACTCAAGAACACTGAAGCTTTCTTT	CASTPLKGTLKNTEAFF
many	TRBV11-1	TRBJ2-1	.	15	TGTGCCAGCAGCACAGACAGGAGGGTCTACAATGAGCAGTTCTTC	CASSTDRRVYNEQFF
.	TRBV20-1	TRBJ2-5	TRBD2	14	TGCAGTGCCGGACTAGCGGGAGGCGGAGAGACCCAGTACTTC	CSAGLAGGGETQYF
.	TRBV6-1	TRBJ1-2	.	13	TGTGCCAGCAGTGAAGTAGGGGGATATGGCTACACCTTC	CASSEVGGYGYTF
many	TRBV7-2	TRBJ2-7	.	14	TGTGCCAGCAGCTCGCGGACGGTCCTCTACGAGCAGTACTTC	CASSSRTVLYEQYF
many	TRBV7-9	TRBJ2-7	TRBD2	16	TGTGCCAGCAGCTTACCCCGACTAGCGGGAGTAGAGGAGCAGTACTTC	CASSLPRLAGVEEQYF
many	TRBV7-2	TRBJ2-1	TRBD1	14	TGTGCCACCACGGGACAGGGGTCCTACAATGAGCAGTTCTTC	CATTGQGSYNEQFF
.	TRBV19	TRBJ1-6	.	17	TGTGCCAGTAGTATTGGGTTCGGGACACCAGAAAATTCACCCCTCCACTTT	CASSIGFGTPENSPLHF
many	TRBV30	TRBJ2-3	.	14	TGTGCCTGGAGTAAGTGGGACTTCACAGATACGCAGTATTTT	CAWSKWDFTDTQYF
.	TRBV7-8	TRBJ1-1	.	15	TGTGCCAGCAGCTTAGCCCCAGGGGAGAGGACTGAAGCTTTCTTT	CASSLAPGERTEAFF
.	TRBV29-1	TRBJ1-2	TRBD1	16	TGCAGCGTTGAAGATCTTGGGACAGGTTTTAACTATGGCTACACCTTC	CSVEDLGTGFNYGYTF
many	TRBV10-3	TRBJ2-3	.	14	TGTGCCATCAGTGGGGCGGGAAGCACAGATACGCAGTATTTT	CAISGAGSTDTQYF
.	TRBV4-2	TRBJ2-2	.	16	TGTGCCAGCAGCCAACCGGGACGGACGAACACCGGGGAGCTGTTTTTT	CASSQPGRTNTGELFF
.	TRBV20-1	TRBJ1-2	.	12	TGCAGTGCTAGAATGGCCGACTATGGCTACACCTTC	CSARMADYGYTF
few	TRBV6-2/TRBV6-3	TRBJ1-1	TRBD1	12	TGTGCCAGCAGCCCCAGGGACAGTGAAGCTTTCTTT	CASSPRDSEAFF
many	TRBV10-3	TRBJ2-7	.	13	TGTGCCATCAGTGTTACGCGGGATTACGAGCAGTACTTC	CAISVTRDYEQYF
many	TRBV28	TRBJ2-3	.	16	TGTGCCAGCAGTTCCTACTTCTCCCCTAGCACAGATACGCAGTATTTT	CASSSYFSPSTDTQYF
many	TRBV7-9	TRBJ2-3	.	16	TGTGCCAGCAGCTCACCGTACAGGCGCAACACAGATACGCAGTATTTT	CASSSPYRRNTDTQYF
.	TRBV19	TRBJ1-2	.	15	TGTGCCAGTACCAAGGGACAAGATTTTAACTATGGCTACACCTTC	CASTKGQDFNYGYTF
few	TRBV27	TRBJ2-1	.	16	TGTGCCAGCAGTAACCCGACTAGGTTTCGACACAATGAGCAGTTCTTC	CASSNPTRFRHNEQFF